The 10 T cell receptor beta chains below were found in one sample sequenced in a study of blood T cell repertoires in COVID-19. TCRdb's table, derived via immunoSEQ multiplex PCR, lists solely in-frame clones and lacks some. There are approximately 330,000 clones in the sample; roughly 90% occur only once, and approximately 9.4% lies in the top ten. Material for sequencing was peripheral blood. The receptors derive from a man younger than 45 with COVID-19, enrolled during active disease.

The V and J genes are TRBV6-2 or TRBV6-3 and TRBJ2-7, with D uncertain. Germline V gives CDR1 MNHEY, CDR2 SVGEGT. The V gene lost 0 bases and the J gene lost 3 bases, with 9 bases spanning the gap. The CDR3 consists of 14 residues. The CDR3 here is CASSYSRGFYEQYF. CDR3 coding DNA: TGTGCCAGCAGTTACTCGAGAGGTTTCTACGAGCAGTACTTC.

This chain links TRBV6-2 or TRBV6-3 with TRBJ2-1; TRBD2 agrees at 11 bases. V gave up 2 bases and J gave up 3 bases; unmatched junction bases: 3. CDR3 length equals 16 residues. Germline-derived CDR1 and CDR2 are MNHEY and SVGEGT. The CDR3 bases are TGTGCCAGCAGTTACCGAGGGACTAGCGGCTACAATGAGCAGTTCTTC. Its translation is CASSYRGTSGYNEQFF.

The chain combines TRBV7-8 with TRBJ1-5; 7 bases fit TRBD1. Germline CDR1 and CDR2: SGHVS and FQNEAQ. V lost 3 bases to trimming and J lost 6 bases; unmatched junction nucleotides: 14. The CDR3 has 17 residues. CDR3 nucleotide sequence: TGTGCCAGCAGCTTGGGGGCAGGGGGTGCGAGTTTTCAGCCCCAGCATTTT. Its translation is CASSLGAGGASFQPQHF.

The chain carries TRBV3-1 (or the pseudogene TRBV3-2) and TRBJ2-3; D gene ambiguous. V lost 1 base and J lost 4, with 6 bases in between. Germline assignment: CDR1 LGHDT and CDR2 YNNKEL (reference sequence). The CDR3 is 13 residues long. The CDR3 loop reads CASSQGAPDTQYF. The DNA of the CDR3 is TGTGCCAGCAGCCAAGGGGCACCAGATACGCAGTATTTT.

The chain has TRBV4-2 and TRBJ2-1; 11 bases map to TRBD2. The V and J ends lost 5 bases and 8 bases, in that order; junction bases with no gene match: 8. The CDR3 runs to 15 residues. CDR1 is LGHNA, CDR2 YNFKEQ, per germline. The CDR3 DNA reads as TGTGCCAGCAGCGTGACTAGCGGGGCCGTCGATGAGCAGTTCTTC. Amino acids: CASSVTSGAVDEQFF.

The chain uses TRBV5-6 and TRBJ2-7, with 7 positions matching TRBD2. Trimming at V came to 0 bases and at J to 2 bases, leaving 2 bases not matched to a gene. This CDR3 has 14 amino acids. Germline V CDR1 and CDR2: SGHDT, YYEEEE. This CDR3 reads CASSLGGLAYEQYF. In DNA form, the CDR3 reads TGTGCCAGCAGCTTGGGCGGACTAGCCTACGAGCAGTACTTC.

The chain links TRBV9 to TRBJ2-1; 16 bases map to TRBD2. V was pared by 0 bases and J by 1 base, with 4 bases of the junction left unmatched. The germline gives CDR1 SGDLS, CDR2 YYNGEE. CDR3 length: 19 residues. The DNA for the CDR3 is TGTGCCAGCAGCGTAGGGGGACTAGCGGGAGGGCCGTCCTACAATGAGCAGTTCTTC. Translating it yields CASSVGGLAGGPSYNEQFF.

The chain has TRBV9 and TRBJ2-1; 7 bases agree with TRBD2. The V segment lost 2 bases and the J segment 5 bases; nucleotides outside the gene matches: 10. This CDR3 is built from 16 residues. CDR1 and CDR2 from the germline V gene are SGDLS and YYNGEE. CDR3 protein: CASSVREGSYNNEQFF. The DNA of the CDR3 is TGTGCCAGCAGCGTCAGGGAGGGCTCCTACAACAATGAGCAGTTCTTC.

This clone was counted a single time. The chain is built from TRBV4-2 and TRBJ2-7, with D perhaps matching TRBD1 (6 bases). Trimming stripped 1 base from V and 3 bases from J, with 10 bases between. Germline V gene sequence: CDR1 LGHNA, CDR2 YNFKEQ. The CDR3 has 14 amino acids. In DNA, the CDR3 is TGTGCCAGCAGCCAAGTTCAGGGGATCTACGAGCAGTACTTC. Translating it yields CASSQVQGIYEQYF.

This chain links TRBV2 with TRBJ1-4; D unresolved. Germline assignment: CDR1 SNHLY and CDR2 FYNNEI. The CDR3 extends over 13 amino acids. V lost 0 bases to trimming and J lost 11 bases, with 10 bases between them. CDR3 DNA: TGTGCCAGCAGTGAAGCGCTTTGGGCTAAACTGTTTTTT. This codes for CASSEALWAKLFF. Full variable domain (rest looked up from reference TRBV2 and TRBJ1-4): EPEVTQTPSHQVTQMGQEVILRCVPISNHLYFYWYRQILGQKVEFLVSFYNNEISEKSEIFDDQFSVERPDGSNFTLKIRSTKLEDSAMYFCASSEALWAKLFFGSGTQLSVL.